The 29 T cell receptor beta chains below come from one sample, sequenced in a study of cytomegalovirus exposure and HLA in healthy donors. The PCR contained 60 Vbeta and 13 Jbeta primers. Method: immunoSEQ multiplex PCR; TCRdb's copy keeps in-frame clones and lacks some. The profile shows 35,000 to 55,000 clones, around two thirds of them singletons. Sequenced material: PBMCs. The receptors come from a woman aged 25 to 39 in good health and CMV-seronegative.

CDR3 amino acids: CSVGDRGRGTGELFF. CDR3 sequence (DNA): TGCAGCGTCGGGGACAGGGGGCGGGGCACCGGGGAGCTGTTTTTT. The rearrangement uses TRBV29-1 and TRBJ2-2; 12 nucleotides agree with TRBD1. The CDR3 spans 15 residues. Germline CDR1 is SQVTM and CDR2 is ANQGSEA. The V and J ends lost 6 bases and 4 bases, in that order; junction bases with no gene match: 6.

This chain connects TRBV10-3 to TRBJ2-3; possible D gene TRBD2, 7 bases. The ends were cut back, 4 bases at V and 5 bases at J, with 13 bases in the middle. The CDR3 has 14 amino acids. The germline V gene encodes CDR1 ENHRY and CDR2 SYGVKD. The CDR3 sequence is CAISVVGGGDTQYF. CDR3 nucleotides: TGTGCCATCAGTGTGGTGGGAGGGGGAGATACGCAGTATTTT.

This clone has only a few counts. V and J are TRBV19 and TRBJ1-5; maybe TRBD1 (5 bases). The length of the CDR3 is 12 residues. Trimming removed 8 bases at V and 7 bases at J, with 12 bases between. CDR1 and CDR2 from the germline V gene are LNHDA and SQIVND (reference sequence). Here the CDR3 reads CASGEGRQPQHF. CDR3 DNA sequence: TGTGCCAGTGGGGAGGGGAGACAGCCCCAGCATTTT.

The V gene is TRBV13, the J gene TRBJ1-2; D may be TRBD1 (6 bases). CDR1 is PRHDT and CDR2 is FYEKMQ in the germline V gene (reference sequence). Trimming stripped 5 bases from V and 8 bases from J, with 15 bases between. CDR3 length: 13 amino acids. The CDR3, as DNA: TGTGCCAGCAGCCCGGGGACACCCTTCGGCTACACCTTC. It encodes CASSPGTPFGYTF.

V gene TRBV6-1 combines with J gene TRBJ1-4; D is unresolved. This CDR3 contains 15 residues. From germline, CDR1 is MNHNS and CDR2 SASEGT. V lost 3 bases, J lost 6 bases, and 14 bases lay in between. The CDR3 here is CASSDEGGIYEKLFF. The CDR3 DNA sequence: TGTGCCAGCAGTGATGAGGGAGGGATCTATGAAAAACTGTTTTTT.

This clone is a singleton in its sample. V and J are TRBV14 and TRBJ2-7; TRBD2 is a possible D gene (5 bases). V was trimmed by 4 bases and J by 3 bases, leaving 10 bases between them. In germline, CDR1 is SGHDN, CDR2 FVKESK. The CDR3 runs to 13 residues. CDR3 region: CASSPWGVYEQYF. The CDR3 region has the DNA TGTGCCAGCAGCCCCTGGGGAGTCTACGAGCAGTACTTC.

The J gene is TRBJ1-5, the V gene TRBV6-6; 9 bases line up with TRBD1. J gave up 5 bases and V 6 bases, and 5 bases lay outside the gene matches. Germline CDR1 and CDR2: MNHNY and SVGAGI (reference sequence). This CDR3 comprises 14 residues. Here the CDR3 reads CASRHGTGHQPQHF. The CDR3 DNA reads TGTGCCAGCAGACACGGGACAGGGCATCAGCCCCAGCATTTT.

The V gene is TRBV28, the J gene TRBJ2-7, with 9 bases that match TRBD2. The CDR3 has 17 residues. Germline CDR1 is MDHEN and CDR2 is SYDVKM. V was clipped by 8 bases and J by 0 bases; unmatched bases: 14. CDR3 DNA: TGTGCCAGCCGACGAGAGCTAGCGGGATCGACCTCCTACGAGCAGTACTTC. This translates into CASRRELAGSTSYEQYF.

The gene calls are TRBV19 and TRBJ2-5; no firm D call. Germline loops: CDR1 LNHDA, CDR2 SQIVND (reference sequence). Between the trimmed V and J ends, which lost 3 bases and 2 bases, there was a span of 7 bases. The CDR3 is 13 residues long. CDR3 in DNA: TGTGCCAGTAGTATCAACAGACAAGAGACCCAGTACTTC. It specifies CASSINRQETQYF.

The rearrangement joins TRBV6-5 to TRBJ2-7; 10 nucleotides line up with TRBD1. Germline V CDR1 and CDR2: MNHEY, SVGAGI. Trimming at V came to 2 bases and at J to 3 bases, leaving 1 base not matched to a gene. This CDR3 comprises 14 residues. CDR3 amino acids: CASSYGTGDYEQYF. CDR3 nucleotide sequence: TGTGCCAGCAGTTACGGGACAGGGGACTACGAGCAGTACTTC.

The chain uses TRBV5-1 and TRBJ2-5, with D possibly matching TRBD1 (7 bases). Germline V gene lookup returns CDR1 SGHRS and CDR2 YFSETQ. Deletions cut 2 bases from V and 5 bases from J, with 13 bases between. There are 14 residues in the CDR3. CDR3 in DNA: TGCGCCAGCAGCTTTACAGGGGACTCGGAGACCCAGTACTTC. This sequence encodes CASSFTGDSETQYF.

The CDR3 region is CASSGDRGGTDTQYF. The CDR3 DNA sequence: TGTGCCAGCAGTGGAGACAGGGGGGGCACAGATACGCAGTATTTT. The J gene is TRBJ2-3, the V gene TRBV6-1, with TRBD1 matching over 9 bases. From germline, CDR1 is MNHNS and CDR2 SASEGT. The CDR3 loop spans 15 amino acids. V lost 4 bases to trimming and J lost 1 base; unmatched junction nucleotides: 3.

V and J are TRBV19 and TRBJ1-5; no firm D call. Deletions cut 4 bases from V and 2 bases from J, with 6 bases between. The CDR3 runs 13 residues. Germline V gene sequence: CDR1 LNHDA, CDR2 SQIVND (reference sequence). The CDR3 region has the DNA TGTGCCAGTAGTACGCAGGGCAATCAGCCCCAGCATTTT. Protein product: CASSTQGNQPQHF. Supplemented by reference TRBV19 and TRBJ1-5, the full variable domain reads DGGITQSPKYLFRKEGQNVTLSCEQNLNHDAMYWYRQDPGQGLRLIYYSQIVNDFQKGDIAEGYSVSREKKESFPLTVTSAQKNPTAFYLCASSTQGNQPQHFGDGTRLSIL.

The gene calls are TRBV16 and TRBJ2-2; tentatively, D is TRBD1 (5 bases). Per the germline V gene, CDR1 is KGHSY and CDR2 is FQNENV. The CDR3 runs to 11 residues. Trimming removed 7 bases from V and 6 bases from J, with 6 bases in between. The CDR3 sequence is CASKGSGELFF. The CDR3, as DNA: TGTGCCAGCAAGGGGTCCGGGGAGCTGTTTTTT.

V and J are TRBV2 and TRBJ1-1; possibly TRBD1 for D (6 bases). Germline assignment: CDR1 SNHLY and CDR2 FYNNEI. There are 15 residues in the CDR3. The V gene lost 7 bases and the J gene lost 0 bases, with 15 bases spanning the gap. Here the CDR3 reads CASTTGTFMNTEAFF. The CDR3 nucleotides are TGTGCCAGCACCACCGGGACATTCATGAACACTGAAGCTTTCTTT.

Points on this clone: At the DNA level, this CDR3 is encoded by other sequences in the same sample as well. CDR3 sequence (DNA): TGCGCCAGCAGCCAAGGACAGGGGGACACTGAAGCTTTCTTT. Translating gives CASSQGQGDTEAFF. The chain combines TRBV4-1 with TRBJ1-1, with 9 bases aligning to TRBD1. Germline CDR1 reads MGHRA; CDR2 reads YSYEKL. The CDR3 has 14 residues. The V segment lost 1 base and the J segment 3 bases; nucleotides outside the gene matches: 0.

CDR3 loop: CASSLRQGEYEQYF. CDR3 in DNA: TGTGCCAGCAGTCTACGACAGGGGGAGTACGAGCAGTACTTC. V is TRBV28 and J is TRBJ2-7; 9 nucleotides align to TRBD1. V lost 5 bases and J lost 4; bases outside the gene matches: 6. The CDR3 is 14 amino acids. CDR1 is MDHEN, CDR2 SYDVKM, per germline.

The V gene is TRBV19, the J gene TRBJ1-6; D ambiguous. The CDR3 runs 14 residues. Trimming stripped 3 bases from V and 7 bases from J, with 10 bases between. Germline CDR1 reads LNHDA; CDR2 reads SQIVND (reference sequence). The CDR3 reads CASSIAAANSPLHF. The CDR3 DNA reads TGTGCCAGTAGTATCGCGGCAGCCAATTCACCCCTCCACTTT.

This clone is a singleton in its sample. The chain carries TRBV5-6 and TRBJ1-1; 10 bases match TRBD1. The CDR3 has 14 amino acids. CDR1 and CDR2 (germline): SGHDT, YYEEEE. The J segment lost 4 bases and the V segment lost 3 bases, leaving 3 bases of the junction unmatched. The CDR3 loop is CASSWGQGFTEAFF. The CDR3 DNA follows: TGTGCCAGCAGCTGGGGACAGGGGTTCACTGAAGCTTTCTTT. Variable domain in full (rest from reference TRBV5-6 and TRBJ1-1): DAGVTQSPTHLIKTRGQQVTLRCSPKSGHDTVSWYQQALGQGPQFIFQYYEEEERQRGNFPDRFSGHQFPNYSSELNVNALLLGDSALYLCASSWGQGFTEAFFGQGTRLTVV.

The chain employs TRBV28 and TRBJ2-7; TRBD2 matches at 8 bases. Germline CDR1 and CDR2: MDHEN and SYDVKM. There are 16 residues in the CDR3. With V trimmed by 2 bases and J by 3 bases, 9 bases remained unmatched. Here the CDR3 reads CASSLRSGTSLYEQYF. CDR3 DNA sequence: TGTGCCAGCAGTTTAAGAAGTGGGACTAGTCTCTACGAGCAGTACTTC.

The chain uses TRBV5-1 and TRBJ2-7; 14 bases are shared with TRBD2. V lost 4 bases, J lost 6 bases, and 6 bases stayed unmatched. This CDR3 has 15 residues. Germline CDR1 is SGHRS and CDR2 is YFSETQ. The CDR3 loop reads CASSLGLAGGPEQYF. CDR3 DNA sequence: TGCGCCAGCAGCCTCGGACTAGCGGGAGGACCCGAGCAGTACTTC.

This clone was recorded many times. The rearrangement uses TRBV20-1 and TRBJ1-1; D call uncertain. The CDR3 consists of 11 residues. V lost 0 bases and J lost 9, with 8 bases in between. Germline CDR1 is DFQATT and CDR2 is SNEGSKA (reference sequence). The chain's CDR3 is CSARDPGKAFF. The CDR3 DNA is TGCAGTGCTAGAGATCCGGGAAAAGCTTTCTTT.

The J gene is TRBJ2-3, the V gene TRBV5-1; 9 positions match TRBD2. This CDR3 comprises 16 residues. The ends lost 0 bases at V and 0 bases at J; junction bases unmatched: 2. Germline CDR1 reads SGHRS; CDR2 reads YFSETQ. CDR3 DNA sequence: TGCGCCAGCAGCTTGGGACTAGCGGCAAGCACAGATACGCAGTATTTT. Residues: CASSLGLAASTDTQYF.

This clone was observed a few times. The V and J genes are TRBV11-2 and TRBJ2-7; tentatively, D is TRBD2 (5 bases). The CDR3 has 15 amino acids. Germline V lookup: CDR1 SGHAT, CDR2 FQNNGV. Trimming pared 5 bases from V and 6 bases from J, leaving 20 bases between. This chain's CDR3 is CASSPDGGFPGEQYF. The DNA of the CDR3 is TGTGCCAGCAGCCCAGATGGAGGATTCCCCGGCGAGCAGTACTTC.

This clone occurred once. The chain employs TRBV28 and TRBJ1-2, with 7 nucleotides matching TRBD1. Germline loops: CDR1 MDHEN, CDR2 SYDVKM. There are 15 residues in the CDR3. The V and J ends lost 6 bases and 4 bases, in that order; junction bases with no gene match: 11. CDR3 bases: TGTGCCAGCAGACCTCCGGGACAGCACCTCTATGGCTACACCTTC. It yields the protein CASRPPGQHLYGYTF.

A few counts support this clone. The chain couples TRBV14 to TRBJ2-3; the D gene is possibly TRBD2 (5 bases). The CDR3 is 12 amino acids. V was pared by 3 bases and J by 6 bases, with 7 bases between. Looked up from germline, CDR1 is SGHDN and CDR2 is FVKESK. CDR3 protein: CASSQGGDTQYF. The DNA for the CDR3 is TGTGCCAGCAGCCAGGGCGGGGATACGCAGTATTTT. Together with reference TRBV14 and TRBJ2-3, the CDR3 gives the full variable domain: EAGVTQFPSHSVIEKGQTVTLRCDPISGHDNLYWYRRVMGKEIKFLLHFVKESKQDESGMPNNRFLAERTGGTYSTLKVQPAELEDSGVYFCASSQGGDTQYFGPGTRLTVL.

The rearrangement links TRBV13 to TRBJ2-7; 11 nucleotides align to TRBD2. Losses at the gene ends were 4 bases for V and 4 bases for J; bases not matched to a gene: 3. This CDR3 is built from 14 residues. The germline CDR1 and CDR2 sequences are PRHDT and FYEKMQ (reference sequence). The CDR3 loop reads CASSSGLADYEQYF. DNA of the CDR3: TGTGCCAGCAGCTCGGGACTAGCGGATTACGAGCAGTACTTC.

The chain links TRBV15 to TRBJ2-1, with 7 bases identical to TRBD2. This CDR3 is 15 amino acids long. Per germline, CDR1 LNHNV and CDR2 YYDKDF (reference sequence). The V and J ends lost 1 base and 9 bases, in that order; junction bases with no gene match: 9. The CDR3 coding sequence is TGTGCCACCAGCAGAGGGGCGGGAGACGTGGGTGAGCAGTTCTTC. This codes for CATSRGAGDVGEQFF.

This clone was detected a few times. This chain joins TRBV11-2 and TRBJ2-3; TRBD2 matches 11 bases. V gave up 5 bases and J gave up 3 bases; unmatched junction bases: 7. The CDR3 consists of 16 residues. CDR1 SGHAT and CDR2 FQNNGV come from the germline V gene. The CDR3 spells CASSPLAGAGTDTQYF. As DNA, the CDR3 is TGTGCCAGCAGCCCACTAGCGGGAGCGGGTACAGATACGCAGTATTTT. Together with reference TRBV11-2 and TRBJ2-3, the CDR3 gives the full variable domain: EAGVAQSPRYKIIEKRQSVAFWCNPISGHATLYWYQQILGQGPKLLIQFQNNGVVDDSQLPKDRFSAERLKGVDSTLKIQPAKLEDSAVYLCASSPLAGAGTDTQYFGPGTRLTVL.